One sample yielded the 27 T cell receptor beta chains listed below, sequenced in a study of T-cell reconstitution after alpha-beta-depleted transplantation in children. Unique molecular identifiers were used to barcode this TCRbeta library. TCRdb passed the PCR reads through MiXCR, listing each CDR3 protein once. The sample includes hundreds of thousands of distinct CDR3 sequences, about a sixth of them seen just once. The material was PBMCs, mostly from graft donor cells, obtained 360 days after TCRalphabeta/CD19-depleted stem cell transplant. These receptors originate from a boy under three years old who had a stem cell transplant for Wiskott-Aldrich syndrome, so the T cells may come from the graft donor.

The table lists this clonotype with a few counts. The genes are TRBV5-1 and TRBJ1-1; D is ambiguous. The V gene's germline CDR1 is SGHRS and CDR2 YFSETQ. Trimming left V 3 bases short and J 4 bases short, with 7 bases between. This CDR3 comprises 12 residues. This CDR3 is CASSSQSTEAFF. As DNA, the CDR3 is TGCGCCAGCAGCTCACAGAGCACTGAAGCTTTCTTT.

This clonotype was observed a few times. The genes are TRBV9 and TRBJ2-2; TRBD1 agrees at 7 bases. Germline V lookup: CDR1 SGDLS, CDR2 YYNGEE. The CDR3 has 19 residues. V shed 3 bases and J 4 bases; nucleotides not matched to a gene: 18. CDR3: CASSARPGIRDSITGELFF. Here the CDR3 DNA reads TGTGCCAGCAGCGCCCGACCGGGGATCCGGGACAGTATCACCGGGGAGCTGTTTTTT.

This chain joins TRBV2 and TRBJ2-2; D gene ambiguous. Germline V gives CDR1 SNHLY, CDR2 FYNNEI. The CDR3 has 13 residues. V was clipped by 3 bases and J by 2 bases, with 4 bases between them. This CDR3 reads CASSDGNTGELFF. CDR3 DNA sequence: TGTGCCAGCAGTGACGGTAACACCGGGGAGCTGTTTTTT.

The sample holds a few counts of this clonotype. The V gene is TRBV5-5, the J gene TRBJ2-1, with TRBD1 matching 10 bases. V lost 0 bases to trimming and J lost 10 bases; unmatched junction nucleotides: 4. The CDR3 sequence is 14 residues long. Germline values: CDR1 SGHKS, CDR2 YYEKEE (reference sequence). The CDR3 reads CASSLGGTGVEQFF. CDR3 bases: TGTGCCAGCAGCTTGGGGGGGACAGGGGTCGAGCAGTTCTTC.

The CDR3 DNA follows: TGCAGCACTCTAACCCCCTCCGGACTAGGCTCCTACAATGAGCAGTTCTTC. Amino acids: CSTLTPSGLGSYNEQFF. The rearrangement links TRBV29-1 to TRBJ2-1, with 7 bases aligning to TRBD2. The CDR3 consists of 17 residues. Trimming took 8 bases from V and 0 from J; bases not matched to a gene: 16. Germline-derived CDR1 and CDR2 are SQVTM and ANQGSEA.

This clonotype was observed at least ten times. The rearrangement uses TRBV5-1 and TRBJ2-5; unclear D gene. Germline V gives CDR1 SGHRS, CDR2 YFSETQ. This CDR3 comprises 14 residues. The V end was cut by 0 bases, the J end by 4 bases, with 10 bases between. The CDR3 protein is CASSLVGMGETQYF. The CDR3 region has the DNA TGCGCCAGCAGCTTGGTGGGGATGGGAGAGACCCAGTACTTC.

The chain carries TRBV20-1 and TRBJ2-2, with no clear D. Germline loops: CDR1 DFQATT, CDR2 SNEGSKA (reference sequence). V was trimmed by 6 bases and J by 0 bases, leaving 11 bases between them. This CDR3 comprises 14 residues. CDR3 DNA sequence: TGCAGTGCCCACCCGTGGCCGAACACCGGGGAGCTGTTTTTT. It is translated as CSAHPWPNTGELFF.

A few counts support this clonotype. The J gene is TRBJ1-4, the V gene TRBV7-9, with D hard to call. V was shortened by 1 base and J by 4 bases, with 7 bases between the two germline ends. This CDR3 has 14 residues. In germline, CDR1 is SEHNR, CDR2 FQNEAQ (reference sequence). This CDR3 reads CASSLDSLNEKLFF. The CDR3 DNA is TGTGCCAGCAGCTTAGACAGTCTTAATGAAAAACTGTTTTTT. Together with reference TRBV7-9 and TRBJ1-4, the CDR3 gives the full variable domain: DTGVSQNPRHKITKRGQNVTFRCDPISEHNRLYWYRQTLGQGPEFLTYFQNEAQLEKSRLLSDRFSAERPKGSFSTLEIQRTEQGDSAMYLCASSLDSLNEKLFFGSGTQLSVL.

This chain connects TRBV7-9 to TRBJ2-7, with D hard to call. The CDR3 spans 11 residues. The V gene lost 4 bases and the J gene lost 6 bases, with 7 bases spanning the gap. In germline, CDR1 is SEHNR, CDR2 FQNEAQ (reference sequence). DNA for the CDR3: TGTGCCAGCAGCTCATCACGCGAGCAGTACTTC. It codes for CASSSSREQYF.

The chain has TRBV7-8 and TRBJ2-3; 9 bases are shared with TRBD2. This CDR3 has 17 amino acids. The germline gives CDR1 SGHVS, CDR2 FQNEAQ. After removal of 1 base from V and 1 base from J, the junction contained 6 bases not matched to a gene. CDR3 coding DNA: TGTGCCAGCAGCTTAGTTGCGGGAGGGCCGGGCACAGATACGCAGTATTTT. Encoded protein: CASSLVAGGPGTDTQYF. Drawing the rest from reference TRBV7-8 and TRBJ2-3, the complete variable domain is GAGVSQSPRYKVAKRGQDVALRCDPISGHVSLFWYQQALGQGPEFLTYFQNEAQLDKSGLPSDRFFAERPEGSVSTLKIQRTQQEDSAVYLCASSLVAGGPGTDTQYFGPGTRLTVL.

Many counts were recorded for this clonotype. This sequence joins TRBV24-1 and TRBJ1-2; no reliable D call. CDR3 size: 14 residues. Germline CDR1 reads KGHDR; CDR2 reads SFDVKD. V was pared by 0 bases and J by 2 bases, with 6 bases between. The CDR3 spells CATSDLTANYGYTF. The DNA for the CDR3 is TGTGCCACCAGTGATTTGACGGCAAACTATGGCTACACCTTC.

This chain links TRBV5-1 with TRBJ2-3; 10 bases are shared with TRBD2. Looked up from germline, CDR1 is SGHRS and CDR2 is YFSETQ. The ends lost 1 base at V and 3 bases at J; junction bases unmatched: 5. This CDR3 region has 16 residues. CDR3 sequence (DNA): TGCGCCAGCAGCTTGCCCCAGCGGGGGGGAACAGATACGCAGTATTTT. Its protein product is CASSLPQRGGTDTQYF.

The CDR3 region is CATTRGIYNEQFF. CDR3 DNA: TGTGCCACCACCCGAGGGATCTACAATGAGCAGTTCTTC. This chain joins TRBV24-1 and TRBJ2-1, with D perhaps matching TRBD2 (5 bases). CDR3 size: 13 residues. Deletions cut 8 bases from V and 3 bases from J, with 10 bases between. Germline CDR1 and CDR2: KGHDR and SFDVKD.

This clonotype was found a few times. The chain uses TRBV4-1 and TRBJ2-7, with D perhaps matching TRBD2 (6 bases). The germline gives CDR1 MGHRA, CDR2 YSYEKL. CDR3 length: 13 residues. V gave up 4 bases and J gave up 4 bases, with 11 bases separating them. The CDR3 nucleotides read TGCGCCAGCAGCCGCGGGACCATGTACGAGCAGTACTTC. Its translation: CASSRGTMYEQYF.

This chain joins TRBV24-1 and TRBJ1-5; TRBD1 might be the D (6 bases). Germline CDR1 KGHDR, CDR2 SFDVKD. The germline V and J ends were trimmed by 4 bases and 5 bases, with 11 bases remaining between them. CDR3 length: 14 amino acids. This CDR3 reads CATSEGDNYQPQHF. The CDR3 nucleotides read TGTGCCACCAGTGAGGGGGACAACTATCAGCCCCAGCATTTT.

The CDR3 DNA reads as TGTGCCAGCAGCCAATATTCGGTTGGGGGCAATGAGCAGTTCTTC. As protein: CASSQYSVGGNEQFF. The V call is TRBV7-9, the J call TRBJ2-1; either TRBD1 or TRBD2 may fit D (5 bases each). CDR1 and CDR2 (germline): SEHNR, FQNEAQ (reference sequence). The CDR3 loop spans 15 amino acids. The V gene lost 5 bases and the J gene lost 6 bases, with 17 bases spanning the gap.

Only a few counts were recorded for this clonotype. The CDR3 coding sequence is TGCAGTGGCCCAATCCAGCTGAACACTGAAGCTTTCTTT. Translating gives CSGPIQLNTEAFF. The chain has TRBV20-1 and TRBJ1-1, with unresolved D. Germline CDR1 reads DFQATT; CDR2 reads SNEGSKA (reference sequence). The V gene lost 7 bases and the J gene lost 0 bases, with 12 bases spanning the gap. This CDR3 has 13 amino acids.

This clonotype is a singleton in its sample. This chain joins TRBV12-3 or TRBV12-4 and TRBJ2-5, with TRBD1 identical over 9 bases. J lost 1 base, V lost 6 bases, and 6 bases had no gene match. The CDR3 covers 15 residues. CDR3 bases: TGTGCCAGCAGAGACAGGGGGACCGTCCAAGAGACCCAGTACTTC. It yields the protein CASRDRGTVQETQYF.

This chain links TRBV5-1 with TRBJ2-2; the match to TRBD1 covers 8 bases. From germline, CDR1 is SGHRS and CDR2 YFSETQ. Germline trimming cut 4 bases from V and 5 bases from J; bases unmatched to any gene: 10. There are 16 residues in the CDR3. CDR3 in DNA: TGCGCCAGCAGCCTAATGCGACAGGGGCGAACCGGGGAGCTGTTTTTT. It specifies CASSLMRQGRTGELFF.

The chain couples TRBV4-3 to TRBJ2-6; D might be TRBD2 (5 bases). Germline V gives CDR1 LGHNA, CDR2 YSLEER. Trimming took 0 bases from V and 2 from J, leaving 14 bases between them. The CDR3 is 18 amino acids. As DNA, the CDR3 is TGCGCCAGCAGCCAAGATCGGGGATTCCAGGCTGGGGCCAACGTCCTGACTTTC. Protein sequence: CASSQDRGFQAGANVLTF.

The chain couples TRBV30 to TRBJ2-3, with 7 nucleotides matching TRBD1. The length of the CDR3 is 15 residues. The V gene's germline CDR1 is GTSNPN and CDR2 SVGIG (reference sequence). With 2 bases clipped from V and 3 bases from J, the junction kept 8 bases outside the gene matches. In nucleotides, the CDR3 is TGTGCCTGGAGTCTACAGGGGCGTGGAACAGATACGCAGTATTTT. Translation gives CAWSLQGRGTDTQYF. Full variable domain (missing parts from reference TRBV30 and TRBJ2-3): SQTIHQWPATLVQPVGSPLSLECTVEGTSNPNLYWYRQAAGRGLQLLFYSVGIGQISSEVPQNLSASRPQDRQFILSSKKLLLSDSGFYLCAWSLQGRGTDTQYFGPGTRLTVL.

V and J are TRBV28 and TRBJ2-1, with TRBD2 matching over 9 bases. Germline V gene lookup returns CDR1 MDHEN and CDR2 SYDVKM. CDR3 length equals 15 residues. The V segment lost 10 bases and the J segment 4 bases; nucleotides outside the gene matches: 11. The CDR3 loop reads CATTRNLAGYNEQFF. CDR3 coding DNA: TGTGCCACCACCCGGAACCTAGCGGGGTACAATGAGCAGTTCTTC.

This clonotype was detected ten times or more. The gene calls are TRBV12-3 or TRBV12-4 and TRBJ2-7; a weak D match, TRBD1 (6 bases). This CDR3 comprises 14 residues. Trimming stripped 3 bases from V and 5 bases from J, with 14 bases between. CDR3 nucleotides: TGTGCCAGCAGTTTTCTTACAGGGTGGGACGAGCAGTACTTC. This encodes CASSFLTGWDEQYF.

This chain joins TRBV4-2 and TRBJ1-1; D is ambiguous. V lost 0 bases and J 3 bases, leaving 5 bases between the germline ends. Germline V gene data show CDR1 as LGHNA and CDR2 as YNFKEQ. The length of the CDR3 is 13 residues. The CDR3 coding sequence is TGTGCCAGCAGCCAAGACAGCGACACTGAAGCTTTCTTT. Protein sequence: CASSQDSDTEAFF.

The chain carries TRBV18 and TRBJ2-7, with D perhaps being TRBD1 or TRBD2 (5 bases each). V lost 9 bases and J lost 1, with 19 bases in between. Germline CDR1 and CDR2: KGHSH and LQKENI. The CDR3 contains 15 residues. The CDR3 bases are TGTGCCAGTCGCCGGGGCCAAGCATCTTCCTACGAGCAGTACTTC. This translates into CASRRGQASSYEQYF.

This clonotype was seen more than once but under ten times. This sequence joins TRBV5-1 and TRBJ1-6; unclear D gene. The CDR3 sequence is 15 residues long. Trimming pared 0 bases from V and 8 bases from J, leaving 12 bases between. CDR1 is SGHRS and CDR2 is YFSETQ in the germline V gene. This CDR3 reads CASSLVAPRDSPLHF. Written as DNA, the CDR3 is TGCGCCAGCAGCTTGGTTGCGCCACGGGATTCACCCCTCCACTTT.

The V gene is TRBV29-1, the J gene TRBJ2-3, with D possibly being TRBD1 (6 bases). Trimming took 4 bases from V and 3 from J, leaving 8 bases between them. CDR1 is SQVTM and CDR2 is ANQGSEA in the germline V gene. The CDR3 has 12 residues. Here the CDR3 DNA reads TGCAGCGTTGTTGGACAGACAGATACGCAGTATTTT. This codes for CSVVGQTDTQYF.